The clone carrying this T cell receptor beta chain was seen only once. This entry is derived from a study of blood T cell repertoires in COVID-19. Study information: The United States, Italy and Spain were the sources of the acute and convalescent COVID-19 samples.

Germline V gene lookup returns CDR1 GTSNPN and CDR2 SVGIG (reference sequence). Trimming removed 0 bases from V and 5 bases from J, with 19 bases in between. The CDR3 has 16 residues. Assay: immunoSEQ multiplex PCR; the TCRdb copy retains only in-frame clones and omits some. The table has under 250,000 clones, 83% seen once; the top ten hold roughly 8.7%. The sequence was collected from a middle-aged man with active or convalescent COVID-19. The sequenced sample was peripheral blood. The chain links TRBV30 to TRBJ1-1, with a tentative D call TRBD1 (5 bases). For the CDR3, the DNA is TGTGCCTGGAGTGTGCAGGGTTCGGTTGTAGGAACTGAAGCTTTCTTT. Translation gives CAWSVQGSVVGTEAFF.